These 21 T cell receptor beta chains were all obtained from the same sample, sequenced in a study of T cells in localized non-small cell lung cancer. The assay was immunoSEQ multiplex PCR, and TCRdb's table has in-frame clones only and misses some. The sample lists some 50,000 clones, 81% occurring once. The input for sequencing was peripheral blood mononuclear cells, taken before any cancer treatment. The receptors shown here come from a man aged 40-75 years with stage III lung adenocarcinoma.

The J gene is TRBJ2-7, the V gene TRBV5-8; D gene ambiguous. V lost 0 bases and J 10 bases, leaving 11 bases between the germline ends. The CDR3 is 12 residues long. Germline V gene lookup returns CDR1 SGHTS and CDR2 YDEGEE. CDR3 loop: CASSLDFGSQYF. CDR3 nucleotide sequence: TGTGCCAGCAGCTTGGACTTCGGTTCCCAGTACTTC.

The chain has TRBV11-2 and TRBJ2-1, with D maybe TRBD1 (5 bases). V lost 4 bases to trimming and J lost 4 bases, with 17 bases between them. The V gene's germline CDR1 is SGHAT and CDR2 FQNNGV. This CDR3 spans 16 amino acids. The CDR3 region has the DNA TGTGCCAGCAGCTCGATCAGTCTGGGGCCATACAATGAGCAGTTCTTC. Protein sequence: CASSSISLGPYNEQFF. Variable domain in full (rest from reference TRBV11-2 and TRBJ2-1): EAGVAQSPRYKIIEKRQSVAFWCNPISGHATLYWYQQILGQGPKLLIQFQNNGVVDDSQLPKDRFSAERLKGVDSTLKIQPAKLEDSAVYLCASSSISLGPYNEQFFGPGTRLTVL.

V gene TRBV19 combines with J gene TRBJ2-3, with D possibly matching TRBD2 (5 bases). The CDR3 is 14 amino acids. Germline CDR1 LNHDA, CDR2 SQIVND (reference sequence). V lost 7 bases, J lost 3 bases, and 14 bases lay in between. The CDR3 region has the DNA TGTGCCAGTACACGGGAAGCCTTTACAGATACGCAGTATTTT. Translation gives CASTREAFTDTQYF.

V gene TRBV29-1 combines with J gene TRBJ2-7; D remains ambiguous. This CDR3 contains 13 residues. In germline, CDR1 is SQVTM, CDR2 ANQGSEA. V was shortened by 3 bases and J by 4 bases, with 13 bases between the two germline ends. The CDR3 region is CSVENSDSYEQYF. CDR3 DNA: TGCAGCGTTGAGAACAGCGATAGTTACGAGCAGTACTTC.

About this clone itself: At one end, the junction sequence differs from germline, possibly due to a read error. The J gene is TRBJ2-2, the V gene TRBV5-1; 10 positions match TRBD1. Germline V gene data show CDR1 as SGHRS and CDR2 as YFSETQ. The CDR3 is made up of 14 amino acids. The CDR3 DNA reads TGCGCCAGCCGGGACAGGGGATGGACCGGGAAGCTGTTTTTT. Its translation is CASRDRGWTGKLFF.

In its sample, this clone was seen a few times. The V and J genes are TRBV7-2 and TRBJ2-7; tentatively, D is TRBD2 (5 bases). The V end lost 5 bases, the J end lost 9 bases, and 17 bases lay between the germline ends. This CDR3 contains 13 residues. Germline CDR1 reads SGHTA; CDR2 reads FQGNSA. CDR3 in amino acids: CASSVGLVSGQYF. The CDR3 DNA is TGTGCCAGCAGCGTCGGACTGGTATCGGGGCAGTACTTC.

This clone is a singleton in its sample. This chain uses TRBV19 with TRBJ2-2; no clear D. Trimming stripped 6 bases from V and 4 bases from J, with 15 bases between. Germline CDR1 reads LNHDA; CDR2 reads SQIVND (reference sequence). The CDR3 loop spans 15 amino acids. CDR3 in amino acids: CASRRMSGFTGELFF. The CDR3, as DNA: TGTGCCAGTAGGAGAATGTCAGGCTTCACCGGGGAGCTGTTTTTT.

This clone was seen a handful of times. The rearrangement uses TRBV4-1 and TRBJ1-5; D remains ambiguous. The CDR3 consists of 15 residues. V lost 0 bases and J 5 bases, leaving 11 bases between the germline ends. Germline CDR1 reads MGHRA; CDR2 reads YSYEKL. CDR3 nucleotides: TGCGCCAGCAGCCAAGATAGGCCAGCCGATCAGCCCCAGCATTTT. Translation gives CASSQDRPADQPQHF.

The J gene is TRBJ1-2, the V gene TRBV10-1; D may be TRBD1 (5 bases). The V gene's germline CDR1 is WNHNN and CDR2 SYGVQD (reference sequence). The CDR3 runs 13 residues. Trimming pared 4 bases from V and 5 bases from J, leaving 11 bases between. CDR3 coding DNA: TGCGCCAGCAGTGCTCGGCAGGGTTATGGCTACACCTTC. This translates into CASSARQGYGYTF.

The genes are TRBV11-2 and TRBJ2-5; D is perhaps TRBD1 or TRBD2 (5 bases each). This CDR3 has 14 amino acids. Trimming took 3 bases from V and 5 from J, leaving 13 bases between them. CDR1 is SGHAT and CDR2 is FQNNGV in the germline V gene. The CDR3 loop is CASSLGVGSETQYF. CDR3 bases: TGTGCCAGCAGCTTGGGGGTGGGCTCGGAGACCCAGTACTTC.

The genes are TRBV2 and TRBJ2-3, with 9 bases lining up with TRBD2. V shed 7 bases, J shed 3 bases, and the junction held 5 bases outside the gene matches. Germline-derived CDR1 and CDR2 are SNHLY and FYNNEI. The CDR3 has 14 residues. The CDR3 loop is CASMGGLATDTQYF. CDR3 nucleotides: TGTGCCAGCATGGGGGGACTAGCAACAGATACGCAGTATTTT. Full variable domain (remainder filled in from reference TRBV2 and TRBJ2-3): EPEVTQTPSHQVTQMGQEVILRCVPISNHLYFYWYRQILGQKVEFLVSFYNNEISEKSEIFDDQFSVERPDGSNFTLKIRSTKLEDSAMYFCASMGGLATDTQYFGPGTRLTVL.

The chain links TRBV19 to TRBJ2-3, with 9 bases fitting TRBD2. This CDR3 contains 16 residues. CDR1 and CDR2 from the germline V gene are LNHDA and SQIVND (reference sequence). Germline trimming cut 3 bases from V and 4 bases from J; bases unmatched to any gene: 8. The CDR3 bases are TGTGCCAGTAGTATCGGGAGCGGGGGGTTAGCAGATACGCAGTATTTT. This codes for CASSIGSGGLADTQYF.

As DNA, the CDR3 is TGTGCCAGCAGCCACGGGGAGACCCAGTACTTC. Protein: CASSHGETQYF. This chain joins TRBV16 and TRBJ2-5; D is unclear. The CDR3 has 11 amino acids. Trimming pared 3 bases from V and 5 bases from J, leaving 4 bases between. Germline CDR1 KGHSY, CDR2 FQNENV.

The chain uses TRBV6-6 and TRBJ2-7; 9 bases map to TRBD1. The CDR3 has 14 residues. Germline V lookup: CDR1 MNHNY, CDR2 SVGAGI (reference sequence). Losses at the gene ends were 7 bases for V and 2 bases for J; bases not matched to a gene: 6. The CDR3 spells CASKPGQGPYEQYF. DNA for the CDR3: TGTGCCAGCAAACCGGGACAGGGCCCCTACGAGCAGTACTTC.

The chain's CDR3 is CSAWGQGLAGLQETQYF. CDR3 nucleotide sequence: TGCAGCGCCTGGGGACAGGGACTAGCGGGGCTACAAGAGACCCAGTACTTC. The V and J genes are TRBV29-1 and TRBJ2-5; TRBD2 aligns across 13 bases. Germline CDR1 reads SQVTM; CDR2 reads ANQGSEA. The length of the CDR3 is 17 residues. The trim removed 7 bases at V and 2 bases at J, leaving 13 bases unmatched.

The chain joins TRBV5-1 to TRBJ2-6, with a weak D call TRBD1 (6 bases). The length of the CDR3 is 17 residues. V was trimmed by 0 bases and J by 0 bases, leaving 10 bases between them. CDR1 SGHRS and CDR2 YFSETQ come from the germline V gene. CDR3 coding DNA: TGCGCCAGCAGCTTGGAGTGGGGGCTCTCTGGGGCCAACGTCCTGACTTTC. Its protein product is CASSLEWGLSGANVLTF.

The rearrangement uses TRBV7-2 and TRBJ2-7, with D unresolved. The CDR3 is 14 residues long. Between the trimmed V and J ends, which lost 1 base and 7 bases, there was a span of 14 bases. Germline CDR1 reads SGHTA; CDR2 reads FQGNSA. In DNA, the CDR3 is TGTGCCAGCAGCTTAGAACCTTCTTTAGGAGAGCAGTACTTC. The encoded protein is CASSLEPSLGEQYF.

The chain joins TRBV7-8 to TRBJ1-1, with D unclear. Germline V lookup: CDR1 SGHVS, CDR2 FQNEAQ. The CDR3 is made up of 12 amino acids. Trimming took off 0 bases at V and 3 bases at J, with 2 bases between the two ends. The CDR3 protein is CASSLAYTEAFF. The CDR3 DNA sequence: TGTGCCAGCAGCTTAGCGTACACTGAAGCTTTCTTT.

The chain employs TRBV10-2 and TRBJ2-5; either TRBD1 or TRBD2 may fit D (7 bases each). With the DNA end fitting TRBJ2-7 better, the J assignment may be wrong. The CDR3 is made up of 15 amino acids. Germline CDR1 WSHSY, CDR2 SAAADI. CDR3 amino acids: CASSETQGTTYEQYF. The CDR3 nucleotides read TGCGCCAGCAGTGAGACACAGGGGACTACCTACGAGCAGTACTTC.

The chain combines TRBV5-1 with TRBJ1-2; a possible D gene is TRBD1 (5 bases). Germline CDR1 reads SGHRS; CDR2 reads YFSETQ. V was shortened by 2 bases and J by 2 bases, with 10 bases between the two germline ends. This CDR3 is 14 amino acids long. The CDR3 sequence is CASSLMGVNYGYTF. DNA of the CDR3: TGCGCCAGCAGCTTAATGGGGGTAAACTATGGCTACACCTTC. The whole variable domain, remainder taken from reference TRBV5-1 and TRBJ1-2, is KAGVTQTPRYLIKTRGQQVTLSCSPISGHRSVSWYQQTPGQGLQFLFEYFSETQRNKGNFPGRFSGRQFSNSRSEMNVSTLELGDSALYLCASSLMGVNYGYTFGSGTRLTVV.

The gene calls are TRBV11-2 and TRBJ2-5, with 11 bases fitting TRBD2. This CDR3 has 18 residues. Germline assignment: CDR1 SGHAT and CDR2 FQNNGV. After removal of 1 base from V and 4 bases from J, the junction contained 11 bases not matched to a gene. The CDR3 is CASSLGISGGGNTETQYF. For the CDR3, the DNA is TGTGCCAGCAGCTTAGGAATTAGCGGGGGGGGCAACACAGAGACCCAGTACTTC. The full variable domain, its missing parts supplied by reference TRBV11-2 and TRBJ2-5, is EAGVAQSPRYKIIEKRQSVAFWCNPISGHATLYWYQQILGQGPKLLIQFQNNGVVDDSQLPKDRFSAERLKGVDSTLKIQPAKLEDSAVYLCASSLGISGGGNTETQYFGPGTRLLVL.